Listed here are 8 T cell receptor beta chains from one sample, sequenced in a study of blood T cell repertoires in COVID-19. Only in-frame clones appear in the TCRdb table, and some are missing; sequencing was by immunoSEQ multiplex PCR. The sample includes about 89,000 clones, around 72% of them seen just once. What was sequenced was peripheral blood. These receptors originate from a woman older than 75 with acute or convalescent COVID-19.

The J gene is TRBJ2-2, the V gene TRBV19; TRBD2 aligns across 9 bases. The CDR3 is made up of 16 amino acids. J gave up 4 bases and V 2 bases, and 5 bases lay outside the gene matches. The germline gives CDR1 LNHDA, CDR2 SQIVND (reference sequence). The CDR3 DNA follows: TGTGCCAGTAGTATAAGCGGGGGGCGTAGCACCGGGGAGCTGTTTTTT. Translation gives CASSISGGRSTGELFF.

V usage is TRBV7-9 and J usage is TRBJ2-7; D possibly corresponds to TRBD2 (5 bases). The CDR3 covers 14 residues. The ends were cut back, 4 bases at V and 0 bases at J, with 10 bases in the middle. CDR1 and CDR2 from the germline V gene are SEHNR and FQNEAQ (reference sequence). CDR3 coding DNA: TGTGCCAGCAGCTCTGGACTCTACTCCTACGAGCAGTACTTC. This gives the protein CASSSGLYSYEQYF.

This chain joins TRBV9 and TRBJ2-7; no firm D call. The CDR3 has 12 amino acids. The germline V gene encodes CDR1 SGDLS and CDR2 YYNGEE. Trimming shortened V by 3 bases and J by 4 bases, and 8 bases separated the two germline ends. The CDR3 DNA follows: TGTGCCAGCAGCGCCGACGGGTACGAGCAGTACTTC. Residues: CASSADGYEQYF.

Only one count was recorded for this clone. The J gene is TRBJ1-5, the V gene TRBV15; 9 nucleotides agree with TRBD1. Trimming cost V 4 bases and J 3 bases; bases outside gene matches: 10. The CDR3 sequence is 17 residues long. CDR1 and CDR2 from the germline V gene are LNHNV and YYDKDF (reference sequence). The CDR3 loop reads CATSTTTGTGTNQPQHF. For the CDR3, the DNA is TGTGCCACCAGCACAACTACCGGGACAGGGACCAATCAGCCCCAGCATTTT.

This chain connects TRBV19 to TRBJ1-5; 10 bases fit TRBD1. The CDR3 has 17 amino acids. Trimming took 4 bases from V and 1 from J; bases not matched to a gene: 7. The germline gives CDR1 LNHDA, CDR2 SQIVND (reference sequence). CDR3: CASSTDRGRGSNQPQHF. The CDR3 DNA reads TGTGCCAGTAGTACAGACAGGGGGCGCGGGAGCAATCAGCCCCAGCATTTT.

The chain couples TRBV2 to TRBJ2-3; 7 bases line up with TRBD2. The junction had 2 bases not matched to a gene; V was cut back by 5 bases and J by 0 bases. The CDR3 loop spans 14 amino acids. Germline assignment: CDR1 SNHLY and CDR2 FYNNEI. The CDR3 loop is CASSRRGSTDTQYF. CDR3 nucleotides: TGTGCCAGCAGTCGGCGGGGGAGCACAGATACGCAGTATTTT.

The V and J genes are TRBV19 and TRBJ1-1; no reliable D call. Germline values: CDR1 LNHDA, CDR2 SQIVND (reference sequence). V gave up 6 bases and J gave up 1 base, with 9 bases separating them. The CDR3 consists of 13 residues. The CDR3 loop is CASSRQANTEAFF. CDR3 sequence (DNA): TGTGCCAGTAGCCGCCAGGCGAACACTGAAGCTTTCTTT.

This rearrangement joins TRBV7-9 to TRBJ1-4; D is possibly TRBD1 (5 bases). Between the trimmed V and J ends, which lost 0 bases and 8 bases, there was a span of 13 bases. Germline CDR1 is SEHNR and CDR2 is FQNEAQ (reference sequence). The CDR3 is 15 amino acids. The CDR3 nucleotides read TGTGCCAGCAGCTTAGCGATGACAGTGGACGAAAAACTGTTTTTT. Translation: CASSLAMTVDEKLFF. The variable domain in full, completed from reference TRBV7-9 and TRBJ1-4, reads DTGVSQNPRHKITKRGQNVTFRCDPISEHNRLYWYRQTLGQGPEFLTYFQNEAQLEKSRLLSDRFSAERPKGSFSTLEIQRTEQGDSAMYLCASSLAMTVDEKLFFGSGTQLSVL.